This entry describes one T cell receptor beta chain. The data belong to a study of regulatory T cells in long-lasting Graves disease. Study summary: The antithyroid drugs taken by newly diagnosed Graves' patients had been used for under 3 months.

This CDR3 is 16 amino acids long. Germline loops: CDR1 SGHRS, CDR2 YFSETQ. V lost 0 bases, J lost 7 bases, and 6 bases stayed unmatched. Sequencing libraries for TCR beta were prepared with iRepertoire HTBI primers and Arm-PCR of CDR3 regions. In TCRdb, the multiplex PCR reads were re-called with MiXCR into one record per CDR3 protein. The data contain about 450,000 distinct CDR3 sequences, approximately 16% of them singletons. Time point in this sample: newly diagnosed GD, antithyroid drugs for less than 3 months. With RNA extracted from PBMCs as input, the TCR library was made. The guidelines of the American Thyroid Association were the basis for diagnosing Graves' disease. As a group, patients came from one endocrinology department in Xi'an, China. The same sample was also used in a study of T cells in Graves' hyperthyroidism and ophthalmopathy. That report adds: A set of HTBI primers served as the primers for a first-round RT-PCR of the TCR CDR3.

The rearrangement joins TRBV5-1 to TRBJ2-1; 11 bases are shared with TRBD1. This TCR came from a woman in her twenties or thirties with Graves disease. The sequencing used peripheral blood mononuclear cells (PBMCs), collected at new diagnosis, from a patient treated with antithyroid drugs. In DNA, the CDR3 is TGCGCCAGCAGCTTGGTAGGACAGGGGGCTCGGAATGAGCAGTTCTTC. Its protein product is CASSLVGQGARNEQFF. Full variable domain (missing parts from reference TRBV5-1 and TRBJ2-1): KAGVTQTPRYLIKTRGQQVTLSCSPISGHRSVSWYQQTPGQGLQFLFEYFSETQRNKGNFPGRFSGRQFSNSRSEMNVSTLELGDSALYLCASSLVGQGARNEQFFGPGTRLTVL.